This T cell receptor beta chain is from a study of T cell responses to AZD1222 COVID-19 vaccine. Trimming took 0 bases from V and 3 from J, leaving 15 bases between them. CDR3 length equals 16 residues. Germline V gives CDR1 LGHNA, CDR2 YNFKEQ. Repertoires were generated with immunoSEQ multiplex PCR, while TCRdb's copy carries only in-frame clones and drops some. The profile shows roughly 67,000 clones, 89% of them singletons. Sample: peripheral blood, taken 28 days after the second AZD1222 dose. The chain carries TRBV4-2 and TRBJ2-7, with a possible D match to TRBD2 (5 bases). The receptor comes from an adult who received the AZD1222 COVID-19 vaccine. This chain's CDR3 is CASSQEGNTGSYEQYF. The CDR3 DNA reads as TGTGCCAGCAGCCAAGAAGGGAATACGGGGAGCTACGAGCAGTACTTC.